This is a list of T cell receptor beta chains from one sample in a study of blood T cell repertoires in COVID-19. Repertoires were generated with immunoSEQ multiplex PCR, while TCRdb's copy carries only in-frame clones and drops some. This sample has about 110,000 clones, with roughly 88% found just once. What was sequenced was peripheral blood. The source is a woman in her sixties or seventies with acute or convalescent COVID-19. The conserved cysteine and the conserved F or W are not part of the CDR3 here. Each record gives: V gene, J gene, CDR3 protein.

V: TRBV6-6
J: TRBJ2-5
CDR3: ASSYAGGETQY

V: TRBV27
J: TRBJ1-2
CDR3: ASSLQGIDYGYT

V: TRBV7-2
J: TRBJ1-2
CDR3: ASSPGRGYT

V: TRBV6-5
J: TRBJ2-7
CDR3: ASSFQNEQY

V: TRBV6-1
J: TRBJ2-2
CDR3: ASSARGSRNTGELF

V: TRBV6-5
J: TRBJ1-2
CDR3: ASRGTGIANYGYT

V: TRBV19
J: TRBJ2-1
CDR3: ASSIVKTSGRSYEQF

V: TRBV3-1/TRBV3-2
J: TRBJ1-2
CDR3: ASSQSWRGYT

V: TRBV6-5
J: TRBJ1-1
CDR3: ASSYRGVGGSTEAF

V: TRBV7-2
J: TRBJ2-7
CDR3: ASATVGSYEQY

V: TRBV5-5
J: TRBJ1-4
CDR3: ASSLAGNDEKLF

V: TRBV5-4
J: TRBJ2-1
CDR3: ASSLVLAGSNEQF

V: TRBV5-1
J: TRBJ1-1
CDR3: ASSLGATEAF

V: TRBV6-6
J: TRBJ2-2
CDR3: ASSLFGGASGELF

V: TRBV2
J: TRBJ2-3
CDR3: ASRSRTGRGTDTQY

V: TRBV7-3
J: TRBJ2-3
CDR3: ASSLSGGPGTDTQY

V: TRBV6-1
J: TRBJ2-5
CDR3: ASSEALQGSVQETQY

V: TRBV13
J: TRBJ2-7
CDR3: ASSGTITYEQY

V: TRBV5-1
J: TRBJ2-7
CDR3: ASSLRGGDYEQY

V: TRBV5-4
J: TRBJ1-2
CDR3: ASRGQTNYGYT

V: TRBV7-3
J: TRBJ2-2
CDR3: ASSPKRGNTGELF

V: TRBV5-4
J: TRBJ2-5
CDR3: ASSPQGFQETQY

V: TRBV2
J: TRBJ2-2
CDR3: ASSEDRGSTGELF

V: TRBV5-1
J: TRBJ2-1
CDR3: ASSLGGGVRDEQF

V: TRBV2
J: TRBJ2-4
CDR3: ASSGTSGRGKNIQY

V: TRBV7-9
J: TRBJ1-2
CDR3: ASSLREGASGYT

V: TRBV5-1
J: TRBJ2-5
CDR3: ASALSLAGTQETQY

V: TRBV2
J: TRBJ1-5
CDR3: ASRRTGGSDQPQH

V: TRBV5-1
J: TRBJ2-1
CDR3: ASSLAGGKNEQF

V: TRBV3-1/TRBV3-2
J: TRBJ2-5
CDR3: ASSQTSQIY

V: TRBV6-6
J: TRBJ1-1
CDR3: ASSYRGLKGTEAF

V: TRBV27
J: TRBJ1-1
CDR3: ASSLSHLNTEAF

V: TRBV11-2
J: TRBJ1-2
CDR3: ASSFSGAYGYT

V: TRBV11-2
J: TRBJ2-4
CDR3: ASSPGLAGESIQY

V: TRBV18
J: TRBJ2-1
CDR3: ASSPGSGAYNEQF

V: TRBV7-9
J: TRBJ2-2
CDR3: ASSLWLANTGELF

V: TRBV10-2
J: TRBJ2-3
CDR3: ASSDGGSPDTQY

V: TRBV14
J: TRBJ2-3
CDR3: ASRPPGTDTQY

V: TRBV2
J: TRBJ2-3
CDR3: ASRRDRGTDTQY